The rows below give T cell receptor beta chains drawn from one sample of a study of identical twins. In TCRdb, the 5' RACE reads were re-called with MiXCR into one record per CDR3 protein. Found here are 450,000 to 500,000 distinct CDR3 sequences, 14% of them singletons; the top ten hold more than 0.8%. These same data were also listed under a study on yellow fever vaccine responses in identical twins.

Specimen: CD4+ T cells sorted from blood. The receptors here all came from a woman aged 18 to 35 in good health. Both conserved end residues are part of each CDR3. Fields, in order: J gene, clone size, V gene, D gene, CDR3 protein, CDR3 DNA. A D gene is named only where the DNA matches it firmly. Clone size is not always given. Where it is, it says once, few, many or a class for expanded clones.

J gene: TRBJ2-7; clone size: .; V gene: TRBV12-3/TRBV12-4; D gene: TRBD2; CDR3 protein: CASRRGGGDSYEQYF; CDR3 DNA: TGTGCCAGCAGGCGGGGCGGGGGGGACTCCTACGAGCAGTACTTC
J gene: TRBJ2-1; clone size: few; V gene: TRBV6-1; D gene: .; CDR3 protein: CASSTPDGNNEQFF; CDR3 DNA: TGTGCCAGCAGTACCCCGGACGGAAACAATGAGCAGTTCTTC
J gene: TRBJ1-1; clone size: few; V gene: TRBV4-2; D gene: .; CDR3 protein: CASSQAEGVGTEAFF; CDR3 DNA: TGTGCCAGCAGCCAAGCTGAGGGGGTTGGCACTGAAGCTTTCTTT
J gene: TRBJ2-2; clone size: few; V gene: TRBV12-3/TRBV12-4; D gene: .; CDR3 protein: CASSPTGRTGELFF; CDR3 DNA: TGTGCCAGCAGTCCGACAGGGAGGACCGGGGAGCTGTTTTTT
J gene: TRBJ1-1; clone size: .; V gene: TRBV10-3; D gene: .; CDR3 protein: CAISGGRTNTEAFF; CDR3 DNA: TGTGCCATCAGTGGGGGACGGACGAACACTGAAGCTTTCTTT
J gene: TRBJ2-1; clone size: many; V gene: TRBV7-9; D gene: .; CDR3 protein: CASSLTRDTEQFF; CDR3 DNA: TGTGCCAGCAGCTTAACCCGGGACACTGAGCAGTTCTTC
J gene: TRBJ1-5; clone size: .; V gene: TRBV7-2; D gene: TRBD1; CDR3 protein: CASSLAPGGNQPQHF; CDR3 DNA: TGTGCCAGCAGCTTAGCGCCAGGGGGGAATCAGCCCCAGCATTTT
J gene: TRBJ2-7; clone size: few; V gene: TRBV20-1; D gene: TRBD2; CDR3 protein: CSASEVTSGRYEQYF; CDR3 DNA: TGCAGTGCTAGTGAGGTCACTAGCGGGAGGTACGAGCAGTACTTC
J gene: TRBJ2-5; clone size: few; V gene: TRBV7-2; D gene: .; CDR3 protein: CASTLGGMETQYF; CDR3 DNA: TGTGCCAGCACCCTGGGGGGTATGGAGACCCAGTACTTC
J gene: TRBJ2-7; clone size: few; V gene: TRBV7-8; D gene: TRBD1; CDR3 protein: CASSLGQGVTYEQYF; CDR3 DNA: TGTGCCAGCAGCTTGGGACAGGGAGTAACCTACGAGCAGTACTTC
J gene: TRBJ2-7; clone size: .; V gene: TRBV6-2/TRBV6-3; D gene: TRBD2; CDR3 protein: CASSSLSGSSSEQYF; CDR3 DNA: TGTGCCAGCAGTTCTCTTAGCGGGAGTTCTTCCGAGCAGTACTTC
J gene: TRBJ2-2; clone size: few; V gene: TRBV11-2; D gene: TRBD2; CDR3 protein: CASSLVVPSGTNTGELFF; CDR3 DNA: TGTGCCAGCAGCTTAGTAGTTCCTAGCGGGACGAACACCGGGGAGCTGTTTTTT
J gene: TRBJ2-2; clone size: few; V gene: TRBV3-1; D gene: TRBD1; CDR3 protein: CASSPLTGDHTGELFF; CDR3 DNA: TGTGCCAGCAGCCCATTGACAGGGGATCATACCGGGGAGCTGTTTTTT
J gene: TRBJ2-1; clone size: few; V gene: TRBV6-4; D gene: .; CDR3 protein: CASSEEGGYNEQFF; CDR3 DNA: TGTGCCAGCAGTGAGGAGGGAGGCTACAATGAGCAGTTCTTC
J gene: TRBJ2-3; clone size: few; V gene: TRBV29-1; D gene: TRBD1; CDR3 protein: CSVELGQGSGTDTQYF; CDR3 DNA: TGCAGCGTTGAATTGGGACAGGGGTCAGGGACAGATACGCAGTATTTT
J gene: TRBJ1-2; clone size: once; V gene: TRBV18; D gene: .; CDR3 protein: CASSPRTGNLDGYTF; CDR3 DNA: TGTGCCAGCTCACCCAGGACGGGAAACCTGGATGGCTACACCTTC
J gene: TRBJ1-2; clone size: .; V gene: TRBV12-3/TRBV12-4; D gene: .; CDR3 protein: CASSRLYGYTF; CDR3 DNA: TGTGCCAGCAGTCGTCTTTATGGCTACACCTTC
J gene: TRBJ2-2; clone size: .; V gene: TRBV28; D gene: .; CDR3 protein: CASSLRGSSHTGELFF; CDR3 DNA: TGTGCCAGCAGTCTACGGGGTTCTTCACACACCGGGGAGCTGTTTTTT
J gene: TRBJ2-5; clone size: .; V gene: TRBV3-1; D gene: .; CDR3 protein: CASSPSLGWETQYF; CDR3 DNA: TGTGCCAGCAGCCCCAGCCTGGGTTGGGAGACCCAGTACTTC
J gene: TRBJ2-7; clone size: few; V gene: TRBV28; D gene: TRBD2; CDR3 protein: CASSSLGGGAEEQYF; CDR3 DNA: TGTGCCAGCAGTTCGTTGGGCGGGGGGGCGGAGGAGCAGTACTTC
J gene: TRBJ2-3; clone size: .; V gene: TRBV24-1; D gene: TRBD1; CDR3 protein: CATSDPRDRGPGDTQYF; CDR3 DNA: TGTGCCACCAGTGATCCTCGAGACAGGGGGCCGGGAGATACGCAGTATTTT
J gene: TRBJ2-3; clone size: few; V gene: TRBV20-1; D gene: TRBD2; CDR3 protein: CSARRLAGNTDTQYF; CDR3 DNA: TGCAGTGCTAGGCGACTAGCGGGAAACACAGATACGCAGTATTTT
J gene: TRBJ1-5; clone size: .; V gene: TRBV12-3/TRBV12-4; D gene: TRBD1; CDR3 protein: CASSFAGDRGRQPQHF; CDR3 DNA: TGTGCCAGCAGTTTTGCGGGGGACAGGGGGCGTCAGCCCCAGCATTTT
J gene: TRBJ2-5; clone size: .; V gene: TRBV5-8; D gene: TRBD2; CDR3 protein: CASSLGSGRRKMETQYF; CDR3 DNA: TGTGCCAGCAGCTTGGGTAGCGGGAGGAGAAAGATGGAGACCCAGTACTTC
J gene: TRBJ2-7; clone size: few; V gene: TRBV20-1; D gene: TRBD1; CDR3 protein: CSIRQGAIAEFFGYEQYF; CDR3 DNA: TGCAGTATCAGGCAGGGGGCCATCGCGGAATTTTTTGGCTACGAGCAGTACTTC
J gene: TRBJ2-7; clone size: .; V gene: TRBV7-8; D gene: TRBD2; CDR3 protein: CASSLFGGGGYEQYF; CDR3 DNA: TGTGCCAGCAGCTTATTTGGCGGGGGAGGGTACGAGCAGTACTTC
J gene: TRBJ2-2; clone size: .; V gene: TRBV3-1; D gene: .; CDR3 protein: CASSQDPGGYTGELFF; CDR3 DNA: TGTGCCAGCAGCCAAGATCCCGGGGGTTACACCGGGGAGCTGTTTTTT
J gene: TRBJ2-7; clone size: few; V gene: TRBV5-1; D gene: .; CDR3 protein: CASSYGGWRVPYEQYF; CDR3 DNA: TGCGCCAGCAGCTACGGAGGTTGGCGGGTGCCCTACGAGCAGTACTTC
J gene: TRBJ2-5; clone size: .; V gene: TRBV5-1; D gene: .; CDR3 protein: CASSFGQTQETQYF; CDR3 DNA: TGCGCCAGCAGCTTTGGACAGACCCAAGAGACCCAGTACTTC
J gene: TRBJ2-5; clone size: .; V gene: TRBV3-1; D gene: .; CDR3 protein: CASSRLRGPGRGVETQYF; CDR3 DNA: TGTGCCAGCAGCAGACTACGGGGGCCCGGAAGGGGGGTAGAGACCCAGTACTTC
J gene: TRBJ2-7; clone size: .; V gene: TRBV4-3; D gene: .; CDR3 protein: CASSRTFKGAYEQYF; CDR3 DNA: TGCGCCAGCAGCCGAACCTTCAAAGGGGCCTACGAGCAGTACTTC
J gene: TRBJ1-6; clone size: few; V gene: TRBV5-6; D gene: TRBD1; CDR3 protein: CASSPGTGRNSPLHF; CDR3 DNA: TGTGCCAGCAGCCCCGGGACAGGGAGGAATTCACCCCTCCACTTT
J gene: TRBJ2-7; clone size: .; V gene: TRBV15; D gene: .; CDR3 protein: CATSRELSYEQYF; CDR3 DNA: TGTGCCACCAGCAGAGAATTGTCCTACGAGCAGTACTTC
J gene: TRBJ2-7; clone size: .; V gene: TRBV20-1; D gene: TRBD1; CDR3 protein: CSAIWDRGRYEQYF; CDR3 DNA: TGCAGTGCCATTTGGGACAGGGGGCGATACGAGCAGTACTTC
J gene: TRBJ2-4; clone size: few; V gene: TRBV7-8; D gene: .; CDR3 protein: CASSLLGGVKNIQYF; CDR3 DNA: TGTGCCAGCAGCTTACTGGGCGGGGTGAAAAACATTCAGTACTTC
J gene: TRBJ2-1; clone size: few; V gene: TRBV20-1; D gene: .; CDR3 protein: CSARDLRSGLTYNEQFF; CDR3 DNA: TGCAGTGCTAGAGATCTTAGGTCGGGGCTAACCTACAATGAGCAGTTCTTC
J gene: TRBJ1-6; clone size: few; V gene: TRBV6-5; D gene: TRBD1; CDR3 protein: CASSYSRQGVGSPLHF; CDR3 DNA: TGTGCCAGCAGTTACTCGCGACAGGGGGTAGGATCACCCCTCCACTTT
J gene: TRBJ2-3; clone size: .; V gene: TRBV20-1; D gene: TRBD2; CDR3 protein: CSATTEGLADTDTQYF; CDR3 DNA: TGCAGTGCTACGACCGAGGGACTAGCGGACACAGATACGCAGTATTTT
J gene: TRBJ1-5; clone size: .; V gene: TRBV3-1; D gene: TRBD1; CDR3 protein: CASSRRRIQGNINQPQHF; CDR3 DNA: TGTGCCAGCAGCCGAAGAAGGATACAGGGGAATATCAATCAGCCCCAGCATTTT
J gene: TRBJ2-2; clone size: .; V gene: TRBV5-6; D gene: .; CDR3 protein: CASSFRGLAGELFF; CDR3 DNA: TGTGCCAGCAGCTTCCGGGGGCTGGCCGGGGAGCTGTTTTTT
J gene: TRBJ2-5; clone size: many; V gene: TRBV7-3; D gene: .; CDR3 protein: CASSHRGGETQYF; CDR3 DNA: TGTGCCAGCAGCCACCGTGGGGGGGAGACCCAGTACTTC
J gene: TRBJ2-5; clone size: .; V gene: TRBV12-3/TRBV12-4; D gene: .; CDR3 protein: CASSPVNQETQYF; CDR3 DNA: TGTGCCAGCAGTCCAGTTAACCAAGAGACCCAGTACTTC
J gene: TRBJ1-4; clone size: .; V gene: TRBV4-2; D gene: .; CDR3 protein: CASSQERGGDNEKLFF; CDR3 DNA: TGTGCCAGCAGCCAAGAGCGGGGTGGGGATAATGAAAAACTGTTTTTT
J gene: TRBJ2-7; clone size: .; V gene: TRBV2; D gene: TRBD2; CDR3 protein: CASSEFPSGSYEQYF; CDR3 DNA: TGTGCCAGCAGTGAATTCCCTAGCGGGAGTTACGAGCAGTACTTC
J gene: TRBJ2-7; clone size: .; V gene: TRBV28; D gene: TRBD1; CDR3 protein: CASSAGQGVSYEQYF; CDR3 DNA: TGTGCCAGCAGTGCGGGACAGGGGGTCTCCTACGAGCAGTACTTC
J gene: TRBJ2-2; clone size: few; V gene: TRBV5-5; D gene: .; CDR3 protein: CASSPKSAGELFF; CDR3 DNA: TGTGCCAGCAGCCCTAAGTCGGCCGGGGAGCTGTTTTTT
J gene: TRBJ2-1; clone size: few; V gene: TRBV28; D gene: .; CDR3 protein: CASRPPGVIKQFF; CDR3 DNA: TGTGCCAGCAGGCCCCCGGGGGTCATAAAGCAGTTCTTC
J gene: TRBJ2-4; clone size: .; V gene: TRBV27; D gene: TRBD2; CDR3 protein: CASSFRGGENIQYF; CDR3 DNA: TGTGCCAGCAGTTTTCGGGGAGGGGAAAACATTCAGTACTTC
J gene: TRBJ1-2; clone size: few; V gene: TRBV6-5; D gene: .; CDR3 protein: CASSYDYSTNYGYTF; CDR3 DNA: TGTGCCAGCAGTTACGACTATTCTACAAACTATGGCTACACCTTC
J gene: TRBJ2-1; clone size: .; V gene: TRBV6-5; D gene: .; CDR3 protein: CASSYPWTPSSYNEQFF; CDR3 DNA: TGTGCCAGCAGTTATCCTTGGACTCCGAGCTCCTACAATGAGCAGTTCTTC
J gene: TRBJ2-7; clone size: once; V gene: TRBV11-2; D gene: TRBD2; CDR3 protein: CASSRAVTSGGTYEQYF; CDR3 DNA: TGTGCCAGCAGCCGGGCGGTGACTAGCGGGGGAACCTACGAGCAGTACTTC
J gene: TRBJ2-5; clone size: .; V gene: TRBV24-1; D gene: TRBD1; CDR3 protein: CATSDPGTVQETQYF; CDR3 DNA: TGTGCCACCAGTGACCCAGGGACAGTCCAAGAGACCCAGTACTTC
J gene: TRBJ2-5; clone size: .; V gene: TRBV4-3; D gene: TRBD1; CDR3 protein: CASSPGQGNGETQYF; CDR3 DNA: TGCGCCAGCTCCCCGGGACAGGGGAACGGAGAGACCCAGTACTTC
J gene: TRBJ2-7; clone size: few; V gene: TRBV10-3; D gene: TRBD2; CDR3 protein: CAIRFTSGGSYEQYF; CDR3 DNA: TGTGCCATCAGATTCACTAGCGGGGGTTCCTACGAGCAGTACTTC
J gene: TRBJ2-1; clone size: .; V gene: TRBV20-1; D gene: .; CDR3 protein: CSAKGPPMSSYNEQFF; CDR3 DNA: TGCAGTGCTAAGGGCCCGCCGATGAGCTCCTACAATGAGCAGTTCTTC
J gene: TRBJ2-3; clone size: few; V gene: TRBV28; D gene: .; CDR3 protein: CASTTVSDTQYF; CDR3 DNA: TGTGCCAGCACCACAGTCAGTGATACGCAGTATTTT
J gene: TRBJ2-7; clone size: few; V gene: TRBV7-2; D gene: .; CDR3 protein: CASSQGQTGEQYF; CDR3 DNA: TGTGCCAGCAGCCAGGGACAAACCGGCGAGCAGTACTTC